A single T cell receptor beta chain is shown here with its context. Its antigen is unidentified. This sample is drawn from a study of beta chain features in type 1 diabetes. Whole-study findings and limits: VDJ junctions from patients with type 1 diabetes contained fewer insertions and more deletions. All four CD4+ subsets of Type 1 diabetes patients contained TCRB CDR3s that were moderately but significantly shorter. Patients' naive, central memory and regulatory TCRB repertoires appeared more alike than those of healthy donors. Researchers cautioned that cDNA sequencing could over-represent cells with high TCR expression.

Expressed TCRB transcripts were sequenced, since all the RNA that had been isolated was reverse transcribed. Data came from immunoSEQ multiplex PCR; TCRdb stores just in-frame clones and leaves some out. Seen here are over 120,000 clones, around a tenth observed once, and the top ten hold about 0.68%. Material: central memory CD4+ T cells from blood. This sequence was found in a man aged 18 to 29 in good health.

CDR3 protein: CASSPSLGEADTQYF. CDR3 in DNA: TGTGCCAGCTCACCATCATTGGGGGAGGCAGATACGCAGTATTTT. The J gene is TRBJ2-3, the V gene TRBV18; D may be TRBD2 (6 bases). The CDR3 contains 15 residues. V was pared by 2 bases and J by 4 bases, with 13 bases between. Germline CDR1 is KGHSH and CDR2 is LQKENI. The whole variable domain, filled in from reference TRBV18 and TRBJ2-3, reads NAGVMQNPRHLVRRRGQEARLRCSPMKGHSHVYWYRQLPEEGLKFMVYLQKENIIDESGMPKERFSAEFPKEGPSILRIQQVVRGDSAAYFCASSPSLGEADTQYFGPGTRLTVL.